The present entry profiles one T cell receptor beta chain with its context. This clonotype has only a few counts. Its antigen remains unidentified. Base qualities are not provided; no much larger clone lies one nucleotide away. Library construction relied on multiplex PCR. The sequencing machine was an Illumina HiSeq 4000. TCR beta libraries were built with iRepertoire HTBI primers and Arm-PCR amplification of CDR3 regions. Gel purification was performed on PCR products prior to sequencing. The authors' pipeline ran thus. Across samples, 55 to 80 TRBV and 13 to 15 TRBJ segments were identified and used for gene usage analysis of CDR3 amino acid clonotypes. Filtered high-quality paired reads were merged into contigs using COPE and FqMerger. BLAST was used to align contigs to IMGT TRBV, TRBD and TRBJ reference genes, with CDR3 defined following IMGT. Clonotypes above 0.1% frequency were classified as highly expanded clones. Shannon entropy was used to measure repertoire diversity, and the Gini coefficient was used to measure V-J evenness. Public clonotypes were defined as clonotypes shared by more than one individual. Starting from the raw public reads, TCRdb applied fastp trimming at Q25, assembled clones with MiXCR and retained in-frame beta chains. When rows share a CDR3 protein, they turn into one entry using the most common DNA and genes. These V and J calls rely on TCRdb rather than the paper's analysis. Here the sample has 550,000 to 700,000 distinct CDR3 sequences; approximately 16% occur a single time. 12% of the sample goes to the ten largest clones.

The sample belongs to a study of regulatory T cells in long-lasting Graves disease (dated by TCRdb to the early 2020s). About the full investigation: Antithyroid drugs had been taken for less than 3 months by newly diagnosed Graves' disease patients. Persistent Graves' disease patients were compared with newly diagnosed Graves' disease patients by peripheral blood TCR sequencing and RNA sequencing. The study took place in China and was registered as a clinical trial. A total of about 35 samples underwent TCR sequencing, from roughly 13 patients with persistent Graves' disease and 20 patients with newly diagnosed Graves' disease. General conclusions and limits of the study: Persistent disease showed preferential use of TRBV28, TRBJ1-2 and TRBJ2-5, whereas newly diagnosed disease favored TRBV20-1 and TRBJ2-1. Lower TCR Shannon entropy and fewer highly expanded clones were observed in persistent Graves' disease patients than in newly diagnosed patients, which suggested clonal expansion. More public clonotypes were shared among persistent patients (2,741) than among newly diagnosed patients (approximately 1,000). As a limitation, the authors acknowledged that the small sample size may reduce accuracy. Sequencing and analysis were restricted to the TCR beta chain. Because the primary lesion, thyroid tissue, could not be accessed, the study looked at peripheral blood alone.

V is shortened by 3 bases, J by 1 base, and the region joining them spans 13 bases. As encoded in the germline V gene (reference sequence), CDR1 is LNHNV while CDR2 is YYDKDF. The CDR3 measures 16 amino acids from cysteine to phenylalanine. Just CDR3 DNA is preserved here, 48 bases in frame from base 1. The sample's time point label, decoded: newly diagnosed GD, antithyroid drugs for less than 3 months. For both TCR sequencing and RNA sequencing, RNA was extracted from PBMCs in TRIzol. The diagnosis of Graves' disease was made according to American Thyroid Association guidelines. The patients came from an endocrinology department in Xi'an, China. Each patient gave 7.5 to 10 milliliters of peripheral blood, collected in an EDTA anticoagulant tube. Ficoll Paque Plus density gradient separation was used to isolate PBMCs, and no further T cell sorting was done. An Agilent 2100 Bioanalyzer and agarose gel were used to check RNA quality, while a NanoDrop 2000 measured RNA concentration.

This sample was also put to use in a study of T cells in Graves' hyperthyroidism and ophthalmopathy. The second source states: Stable Graves' hyperthyroidism was defined as the absence of progression to ophthalmopathy over 18 months of follow-up. Hyperthyroidism patients were aged 18 to 65 years and newly diagnosed, with disease duration of less than 2 months. The study excluded patients with uncontrolled infections, other autoimmune diseases, pregnancy or lactation. Diagnoses were based on clinical symptoms, serum thyroxine and TRAb, thyroid ultrasound and orbital computed tomography. The TCR CDR3 was subjected to a first round of RT-PCR using the HTBI primer set and the Qiagen OneStep RT-PCR kit. Most expanded thyroid clonotypes (frequency above 0.001) were also found in blood, which suggests that blood repertoires may mirror thyroid immune responses. A model built on a 13 V-J signature distinguished ophthalmopathy from stable hyperthyroidism, reaching 85% to 90% sensitivity and around 81% specificity in cross-validation and 80%/75% in testing. In validation, progression to ophthalmopathy was predicted by the model with around 70% sensitivity and around 75% specificity, a median of approximately 7.1 months before onset. A discovery cohort of about a hundred patients, roughly 40 with Graves' ophthalmopathy and 55 to 60 with stable Graves' hyperthyroidism, was used to find distinguishing TCR V-J signatures. Whether ophthalmopathy could be predicted prospectively was tested in an independent validation cohort made up of under 20 hyperthyroidism patients plus 17 patients who later progressed to ophthalmopathy. The roughly 100 discovery patients were randomly divided into training and test sets at a 7:3 ratio. In addition, the study compared T-cell repertoires in thyroid tissue and in blood from several Graves' hyperthyroidism patients. After sampling, hyperthyroidism patients received methimazole starting at 30 mg daily, and ophthalmopathy patients received high-dose intravenous methylprednisolone. The libraries were constructed in a second round of multiplex PCR and then size-selected and purified. Sequencing of the libraries was done on an Illumina HiSeq2000 using paired-end 100 bp reads. SOAPnuke was used to process the raw data, with reads discarded if the reads contained adapters or uncalled bases, had a mean Phred below 15, or lacked an exact constant-primer or identifier match. High-quality paired reads were merged using COPE v1.2.5, and each unique nucleotide sequence was defined as a clonotype. Clonotypes were aligned to IMGT TRBV, TRBD and TRBJ reference segments using MiTCR v1.1. Only V-J combinations with frequency above 0.0001, covering roughly 99% of repertoires, were analysed. The TCS score was defined as F50 (clonal expansion) divided by E x V (chaos), with BLOSUM62-based TCRdist calculated between CDR3 peptides within each V-J. Welch's t-statistics and random forest reduced 500 to 650 V-J features to roughly 13, which were used in a naive Bayes classifier (R e1071). Sample size was not statistically predetermined, and blinding of investigators to group allocation was not performed. The paper reports TCR Vbeta CDR3 sequencing of over 130 peripheral blood samples: 43 ophthalmopathy, some 80 hyperthyroidism and 17 progressor patients.

The rearrangement combines TRBV15 with TRBJ2-1; D gene: possibly TRBD2, on 6 matching bases. The specimen was peripheral blood mononuclear cells (PBMCs), collected at new diagnosis, from a patient treated with antithyroid drugs. This sequence originates from a man aged 18 to 29 with Graves disease. Donor details come from another sample of the same person, matched by shared clones. DNA sequence: TGTGCCACCAGCAGCTACCGGGACTTTTCCTACAATGAGCAGTTCTTC. This gives the protein CATSSYRDFSYNEQFF.